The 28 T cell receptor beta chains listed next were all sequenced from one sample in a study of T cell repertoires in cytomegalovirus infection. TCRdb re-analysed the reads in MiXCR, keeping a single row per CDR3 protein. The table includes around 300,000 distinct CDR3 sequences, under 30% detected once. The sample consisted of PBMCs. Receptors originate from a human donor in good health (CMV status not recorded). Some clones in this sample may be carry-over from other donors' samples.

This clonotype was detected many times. The CDR3 loop reads CASSADGTGPNSPLHF. In nucleotides, the CDR3 is TGTGCCAGCAGTGCCGACGGGACAGGGCCTAATTCACCCCTCCACTTT. V gene TRBV6-1 combines with J gene TRBJ1-6, with 9 bases fitting TRBD1. This CDR3 spans 16 amino acids. Unmatched junction bases numbered 7, after V lost 4 bases and J lost 6 bases. The germline gives CDR1 MNHNS, CDR2 SASEGT.

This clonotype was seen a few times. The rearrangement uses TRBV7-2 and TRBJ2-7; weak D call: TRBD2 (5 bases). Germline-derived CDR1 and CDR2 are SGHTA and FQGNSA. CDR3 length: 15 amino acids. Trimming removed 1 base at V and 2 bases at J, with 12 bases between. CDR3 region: CASSLEADPTYEQYF. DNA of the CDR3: TGTGCCAGCAGCTTAGAAGCGGACCCCACCTACGAGCAGTACTTC. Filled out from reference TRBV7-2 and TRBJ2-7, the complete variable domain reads GAGVSQSPSNKVTEKGKDVELRCDPISGHTALYWYRQSLGQGLEFLIYFQGNSAPDKSGLPSDRFSAERTGGSVSTLTIQRTQQEDSAVYLCASSLEADPTYEQYFGPGTRLTVT.

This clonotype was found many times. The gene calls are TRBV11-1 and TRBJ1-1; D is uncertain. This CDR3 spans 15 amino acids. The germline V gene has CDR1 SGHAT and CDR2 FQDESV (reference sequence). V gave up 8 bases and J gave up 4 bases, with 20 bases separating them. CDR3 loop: CASERAPGFTTEAFF. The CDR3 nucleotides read TGTGCCAGCGAAAGGGCCCCAGGATTTACCACTGAAGCTTTCTTT.

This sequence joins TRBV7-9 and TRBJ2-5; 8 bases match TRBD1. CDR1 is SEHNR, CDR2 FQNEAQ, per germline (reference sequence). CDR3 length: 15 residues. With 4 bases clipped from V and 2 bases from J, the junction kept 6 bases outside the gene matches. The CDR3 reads CASSSGQGGQETQYF. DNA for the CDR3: TGTGCCAGCAGCTCCGGACAGGGTGGGCAAGAGACCCAGTACTTC.

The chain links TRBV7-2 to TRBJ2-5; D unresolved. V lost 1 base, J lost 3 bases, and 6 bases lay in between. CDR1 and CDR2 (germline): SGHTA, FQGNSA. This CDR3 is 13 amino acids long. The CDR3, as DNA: TGTGCCAGCAGCTTAGAGGCAGAAGAGACCCAGTACTTC. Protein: CASSLEAEETQYF.

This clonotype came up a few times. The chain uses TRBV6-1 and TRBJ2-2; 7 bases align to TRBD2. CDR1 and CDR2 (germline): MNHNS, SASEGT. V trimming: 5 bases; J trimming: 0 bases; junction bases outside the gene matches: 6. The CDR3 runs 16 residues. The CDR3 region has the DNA TGTGCCAGCAGTAACCCTAGCGGACCGAACACCGGGGAGCTGTTTTTT. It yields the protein CASSNPSGPNTGELFF.

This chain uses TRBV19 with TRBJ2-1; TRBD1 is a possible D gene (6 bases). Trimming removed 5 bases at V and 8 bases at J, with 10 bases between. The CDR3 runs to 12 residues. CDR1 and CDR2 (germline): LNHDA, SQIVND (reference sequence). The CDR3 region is CASSSQGDEQFF. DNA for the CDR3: TGTGCCAGTAGTTCACAGGGCGATGAGCAGTTCTTC.

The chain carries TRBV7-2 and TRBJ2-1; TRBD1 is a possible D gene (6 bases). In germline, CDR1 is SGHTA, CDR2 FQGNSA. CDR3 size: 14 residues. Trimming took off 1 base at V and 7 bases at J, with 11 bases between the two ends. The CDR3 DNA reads TGTGCCAGCAGCTTAGTCAGGGGCGGGAATGAGCAGTTCTTC. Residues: CASSLVRGGNEQFF. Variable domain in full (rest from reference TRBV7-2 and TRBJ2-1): GAGVSQSPSNKVTEKGKDVELRCDPISGHTALYWYRQSLGQGLEFLIYFQGNSAPDKSGLPSDRFSAERTGGSVSTLTIQRTQQEDSAVYLCASSLVRGGNEQFFGPGTRLTVL.

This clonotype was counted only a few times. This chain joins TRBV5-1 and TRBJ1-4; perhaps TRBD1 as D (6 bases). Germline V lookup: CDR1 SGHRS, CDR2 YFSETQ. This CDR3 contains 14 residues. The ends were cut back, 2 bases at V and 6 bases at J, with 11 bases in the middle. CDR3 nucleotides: TGCGCCAGCAGCTTCGGGGGACAATATGAAAAACTGTTTTTT. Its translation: CASSFGGQYEKLFF.

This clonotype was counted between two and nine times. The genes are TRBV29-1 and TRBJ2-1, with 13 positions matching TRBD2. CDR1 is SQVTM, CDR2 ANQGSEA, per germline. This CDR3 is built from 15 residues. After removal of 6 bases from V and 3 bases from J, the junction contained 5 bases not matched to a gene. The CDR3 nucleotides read TGCAGCGTCGCGAGGACTAGCGGGAGCTACAATGAGCAGTTCTTC. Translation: CSVARTSGSYNEQFF.

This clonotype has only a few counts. The CDR3 spells CASSYSTSGSYEQYF. The CDR3 coding sequence is TGTGCCAGCAGTTACTCGACTAGCGGGTCCTACGAGCAGTACTTC. The rearrangement links TRBV6-5 to TRBJ2-7; 10 positions match TRBD2. The germline gives CDR1 MNHEY, CDR2 SVGAGI. After removal of 0 bases from V and 1 base from J, the junction contained 0 bases not matched to a gene. The CDR3 runs 15 residues.

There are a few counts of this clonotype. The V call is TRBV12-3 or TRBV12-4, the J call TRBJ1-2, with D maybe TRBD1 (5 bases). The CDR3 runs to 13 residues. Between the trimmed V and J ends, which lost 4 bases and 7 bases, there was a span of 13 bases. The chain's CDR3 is CASSYSTGAGYTF. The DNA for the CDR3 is TGTGCCAGCAGTTACAGCACCGGGGCTGGCTACACCTTC.

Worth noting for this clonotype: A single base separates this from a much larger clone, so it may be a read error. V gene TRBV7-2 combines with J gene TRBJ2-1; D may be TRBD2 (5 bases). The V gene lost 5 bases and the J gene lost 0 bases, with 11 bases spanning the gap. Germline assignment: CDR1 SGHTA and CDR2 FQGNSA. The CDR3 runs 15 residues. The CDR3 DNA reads TGTGCCAGCAGCACCGACGGGAACTCCTACAATGAGCAGTTCTTC. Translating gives CASSTDGNSYNEQFF.

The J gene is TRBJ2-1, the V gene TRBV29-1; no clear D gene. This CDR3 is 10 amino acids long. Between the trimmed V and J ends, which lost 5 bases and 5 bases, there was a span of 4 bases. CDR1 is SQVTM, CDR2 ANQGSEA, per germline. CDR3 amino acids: CSVFDNEQFF. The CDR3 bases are TGCAGCGTTTTCGACAATGAGCAGTTCTTC.

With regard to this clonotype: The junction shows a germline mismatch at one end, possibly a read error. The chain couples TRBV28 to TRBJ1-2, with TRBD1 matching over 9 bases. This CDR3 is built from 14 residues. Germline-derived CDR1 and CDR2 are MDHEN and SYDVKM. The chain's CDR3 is CTSSGTGSIYGYTF. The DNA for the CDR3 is TGTACCAGCAGTGGGACAGGGTCAATCTATGGCTACACCTTC.

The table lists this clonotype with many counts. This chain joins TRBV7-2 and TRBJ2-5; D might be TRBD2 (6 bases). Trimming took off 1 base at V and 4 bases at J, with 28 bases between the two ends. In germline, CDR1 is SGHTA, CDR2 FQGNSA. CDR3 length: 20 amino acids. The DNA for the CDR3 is TGTGCCAGCAGCTTAGAGATACATGGTAGGCTGGGGACTGTTGGAGAGACCCAGTACTTC. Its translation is CASSLEIHGRLGTVGETQYF.

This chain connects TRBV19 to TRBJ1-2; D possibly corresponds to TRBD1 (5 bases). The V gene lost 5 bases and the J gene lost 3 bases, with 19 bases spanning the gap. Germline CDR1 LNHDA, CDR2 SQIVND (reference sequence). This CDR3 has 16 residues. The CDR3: CASSRDPEGADYGYTF. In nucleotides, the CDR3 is TGTGCCAGTAGTCGAGACCCGGAAGGGGCGGACTATGGCTACACCTTC.

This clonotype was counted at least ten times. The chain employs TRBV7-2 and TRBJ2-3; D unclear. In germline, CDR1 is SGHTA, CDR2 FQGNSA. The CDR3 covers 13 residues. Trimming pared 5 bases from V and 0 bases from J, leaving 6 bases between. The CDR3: CASSPASTDTQYF. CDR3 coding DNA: TGTGCCAGCAGCCCTGCTAGCACAGATACGCAGTATTTT. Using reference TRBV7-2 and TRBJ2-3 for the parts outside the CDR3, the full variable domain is GAGVSQSPSNKVTEKGKDVELRCDPISGHTALYWYRQSLGQGLEFLIYFQGNSAPDKSGLPSDRFSAERTGGSVSTLTIQRTQQEDSAVYLCASSPASTDTQYFGPGTRLTVL.

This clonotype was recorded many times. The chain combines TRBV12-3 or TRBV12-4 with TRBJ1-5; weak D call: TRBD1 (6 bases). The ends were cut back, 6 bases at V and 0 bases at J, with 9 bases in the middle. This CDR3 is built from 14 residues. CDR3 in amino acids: CASRRDTSNQPQHF. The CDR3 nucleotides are TGTGCCAGCAGGCGGGACACTAGCAATCAGCCCCAGCATTTT.

CDR3: CAISSDRGAIDEQFF. As DNA, the CDR3 is TGTGCCATCAGCTCCGACAGGGGAGCGATCGATGAGCAGTTCTTC. This chain connects TRBV10-3 to TRBJ2-1, with 8 positions matching TRBD1. Germline-derived CDR1 and CDR2 are ENHRY and SYGVKD. Trimming cost V 6 bases and J 8 bases; bases outside gene matches: 12. The CDR3 is 15 residues long.

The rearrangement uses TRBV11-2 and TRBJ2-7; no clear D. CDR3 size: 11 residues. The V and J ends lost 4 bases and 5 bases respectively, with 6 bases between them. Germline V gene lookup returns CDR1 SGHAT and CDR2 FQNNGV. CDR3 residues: CASSYAHEQYF. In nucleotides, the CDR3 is TGTGCCAGCAGCTACGCCCACGAGCAGTACTTC. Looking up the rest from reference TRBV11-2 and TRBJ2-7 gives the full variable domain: EAGVAQSPRYKIIEKRQSVAFWCNPISGHATLYWYQQILGQGPKLLIQFQNNGVVDDSQLPKDRFSAERLKGVDSTLKIQPAKLEDSAVYLCASSYAHEQYFGPGTRLTVT.

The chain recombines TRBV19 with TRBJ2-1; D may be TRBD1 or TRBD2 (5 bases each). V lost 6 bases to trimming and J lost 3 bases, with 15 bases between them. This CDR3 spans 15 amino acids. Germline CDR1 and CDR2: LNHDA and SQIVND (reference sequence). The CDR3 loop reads CASSGTTFGYNEQFF. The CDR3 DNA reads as TGTGCCAGTAGCGGGACGACCTTTGGCTACAATGAGCAGTTCTTC.

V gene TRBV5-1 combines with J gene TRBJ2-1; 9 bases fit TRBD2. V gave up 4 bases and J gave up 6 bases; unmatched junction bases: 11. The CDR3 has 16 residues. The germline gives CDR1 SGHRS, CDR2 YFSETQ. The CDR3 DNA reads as TGCGCCAGCAGCAGAGAACCGGGACTAGCAGCCAATGAGCAGTTCTTC. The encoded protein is CASSREPGLAANEQFF. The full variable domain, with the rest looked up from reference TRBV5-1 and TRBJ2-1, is KAGVTQTPRYLIKTRGQQVTLSCSPISGHRSVSWYQQTPGQGLQFLFEYFSETQRNKGNFPGRFSGRQFSNSRSEMNVSTLELGDSALYLCASSREPGLAANEQFFGPGTRLTVL.

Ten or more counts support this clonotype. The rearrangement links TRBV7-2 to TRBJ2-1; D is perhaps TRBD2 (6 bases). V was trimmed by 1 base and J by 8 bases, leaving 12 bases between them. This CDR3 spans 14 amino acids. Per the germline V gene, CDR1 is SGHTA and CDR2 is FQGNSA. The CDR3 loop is CASSLGGGNDEQFF. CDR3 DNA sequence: TGTGCCAGCAGCTTAGGGGGCGGGAACGATGAGCAGTTCTTC.

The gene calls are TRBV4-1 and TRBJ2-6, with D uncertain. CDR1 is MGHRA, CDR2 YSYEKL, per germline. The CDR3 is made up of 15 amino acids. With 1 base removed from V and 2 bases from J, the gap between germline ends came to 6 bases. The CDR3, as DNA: TGCGCCAGCAGCCAAGTCCTCCCTGGGGCCAACGTCCTGACTTTC. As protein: CASSQVLPGANVLTF.

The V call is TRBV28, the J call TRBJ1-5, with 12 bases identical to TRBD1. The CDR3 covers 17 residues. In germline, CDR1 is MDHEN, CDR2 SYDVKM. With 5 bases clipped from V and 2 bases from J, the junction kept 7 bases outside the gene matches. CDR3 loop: CASSRDRGPEGNQPQHF. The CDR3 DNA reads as TGTGCCAGCAGTCGGGACAGGGGGCCAGAGGGCAATCAGCCCCAGCATTTT.

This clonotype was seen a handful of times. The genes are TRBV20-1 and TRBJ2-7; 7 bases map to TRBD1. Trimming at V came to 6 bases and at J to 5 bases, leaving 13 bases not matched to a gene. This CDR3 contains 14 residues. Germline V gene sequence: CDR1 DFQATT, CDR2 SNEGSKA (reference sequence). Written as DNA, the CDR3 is TGCAGTGCCGCCAGCGACAGGGTTAAGAACGAGCAGTACTTC. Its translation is CSAASDRVKNEQYF.

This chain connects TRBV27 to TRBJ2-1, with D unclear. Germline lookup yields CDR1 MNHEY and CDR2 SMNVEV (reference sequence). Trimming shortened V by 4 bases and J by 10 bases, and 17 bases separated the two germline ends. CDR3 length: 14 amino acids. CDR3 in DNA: TGTGCCAGCAGTTCCCCCTTCGGTGGAAGCGAGCAGTTCTTC. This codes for CASSSPFGGSEQFF.